The clone carrying this TCR beta chain is labeled as medium-sized (0.01 to 0.1%). The entry originates in a study of blood T cell repertoires in COVID-19. In the study overall: Acute and convalescent COVID-19 specimens originated in the United States, Italy and Spain. Sources were T cells, B-cell-depleted T cells, or PBMCs; the material itself was cDNA or gDNA.

Per the study methods: From reference gene primer amplification, estimates of nucleated cell counts were derived. Sequencing was performed with immunoSEQ multiplex PCR; in TCRdb, only in-frame clones are kept and a portion is missing. The V and J calls and clone size are taken from that table; D and trimming were inferred from the DNA. The sample lists approximately 50,000 clones; roughly 84% were seen once. CDR1 is MNHNS and CDR2 is SASEGT in the germline V gene. V lost 2 bases to trimming and J lost 4 bases, with 17 bases between them. This CDR3 is built from 16 residues. The sample comprised peripheral blood. V gene TRBV6-1 combines with J gene TRBJ1-2; TRBD1 might be the D (6 bases). The sequence was collected from a man in his fifties or sixties with active COVID-19. CDR3 coding DNA: TGTGCCAGCAGTGAAACAACCGGGACACATTCCTATGGCTACACCTTC. Translated: CASSETTGTHSYGYTF.